This T cell receptor beta chain was recorded in a study of CD8 T cells in Susac syndrome. This clonotype showed up just a few times. The germline gives CDR1 KGHSH, CDR2 LQKENI. The CDR3 consists of 14 residues. Trimming stripped 6 bases from V and 4 bases from J, with 13 bases between. With random hexamers, reverse transcription was performed on roughly 0.5 to 1 ug of RNA. immunoSEQ multiplex PCR amplified TCR beta CDR3 across 54 Vbeta, 13 Jbeta. TCRdb redid the calling of the immunoSEQ multiplex PCR reads with MiXCR, one entry per CDR3 protein. This table has some 100,000 distinct CDR3 sequences, approximately 91% appearing once. Sequencing of TCR beta drew on CD8+ and CD4+ T cells from blood. Negative isolation was used for CD8+ and CD4+ T cells, and FACS enrichment was applied to TEMRA cells.

The V gene is TRBV18, the J gene TRBJ2-1; TRBD2 is a possible D gene (6 bases). The sequence came from a human donor in good health. Sequenced input: CD4+ T cells from PBMCs. The DNA of the CDR3 is TGTGCCAGCTCCAGAGACCGGGGGTACAATGAGCAGTTCTTC. This gives the protein CASSRDRGYNEQFF.